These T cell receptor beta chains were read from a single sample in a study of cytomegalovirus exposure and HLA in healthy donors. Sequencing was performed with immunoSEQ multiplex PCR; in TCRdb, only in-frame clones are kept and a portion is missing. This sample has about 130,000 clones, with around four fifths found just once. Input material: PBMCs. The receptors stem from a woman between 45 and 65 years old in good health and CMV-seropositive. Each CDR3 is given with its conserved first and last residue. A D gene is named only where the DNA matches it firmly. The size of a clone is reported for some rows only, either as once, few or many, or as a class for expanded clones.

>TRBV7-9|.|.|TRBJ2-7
CASIYDRSSYEQYF
TGTGCCAGCATCTACGACAGGAGCTCCTACGAGCAGTACTTC
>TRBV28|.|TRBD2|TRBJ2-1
CASRPSGRAVHEQFF
TGTGCCAGCCGACCTAGCGGGAGGGCAGTCCATGAGCAGTTCTTC
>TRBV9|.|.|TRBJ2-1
CASSVGRGNEQFF
TGTGCCAGCAGCGTAGGTAGAGGGAATGAGCAGTTCTTC
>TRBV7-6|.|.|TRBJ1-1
CASTPSDRSTVYTEAFF
TGTGCCAGCACCCCTTCCGACAGGTCGACGGTGTACACTGAAGCTTTCTTT
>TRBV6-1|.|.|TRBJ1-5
CASRVSGSNQPQHF
TGTGCCAGCAGAGTCTCAGGCAGCAATCAGCCCCAGCATTTT
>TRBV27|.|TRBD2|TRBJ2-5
CASSRRAGGPAETQYF
TGTGCCAGCAGCCGGCGAGCGGGAGGCCCGGCAGAGACCCAGTACTTC
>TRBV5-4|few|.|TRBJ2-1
CASSKSLGAYNEQFF
TGTGCCAGCAGCAAGAGCCTCGGGGCCTACAATGAGCAGTTCTTC
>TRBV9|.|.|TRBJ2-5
CASSRGGLEETQYF
TGTGCCAGCAGCCGCGGAGGGCTTGAAGAGACCCAGTACTTC
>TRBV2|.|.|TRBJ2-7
CASSGGRYEQYF
TGTGCCAGCAGTGGGGGCCGCTACGAGCAGTACTTC
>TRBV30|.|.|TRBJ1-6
CAWSAGAVGSPLHF
TGTGCCTGGAGTGCAGGGGCCGTCGGTTCACCCCTCCACTTT
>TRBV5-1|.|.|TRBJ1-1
CASSSMGGTEAFF
TGCGCCAGCAGCTCTATGGGGGGGACTGAAGCTTTCTTT